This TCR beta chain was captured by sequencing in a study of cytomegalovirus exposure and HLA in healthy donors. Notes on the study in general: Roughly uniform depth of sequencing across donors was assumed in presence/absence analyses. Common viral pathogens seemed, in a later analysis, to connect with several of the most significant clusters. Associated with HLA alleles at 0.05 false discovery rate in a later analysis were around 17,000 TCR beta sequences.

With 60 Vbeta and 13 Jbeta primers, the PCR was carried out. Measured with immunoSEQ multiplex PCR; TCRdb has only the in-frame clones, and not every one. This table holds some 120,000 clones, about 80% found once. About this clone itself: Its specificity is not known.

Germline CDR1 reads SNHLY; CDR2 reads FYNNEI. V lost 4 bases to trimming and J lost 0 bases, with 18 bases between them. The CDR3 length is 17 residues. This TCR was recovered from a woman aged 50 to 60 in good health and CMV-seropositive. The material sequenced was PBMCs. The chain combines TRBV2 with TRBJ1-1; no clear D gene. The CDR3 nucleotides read TGTGCCAGCAGTGGTCGGCAGGCTACCACCATGAACACTGAAGCTTTCTTT. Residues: CASSGRQATTMNTEAFF.